Following are 2 T cell receptor beta chains from one sample sequenced in a study of cytomegalovirus exposure and HLA in healthy donors. 60 Vbeta and 13 Jbeta primers were used in PCR. Method: immunoSEQ multiplex PCR; TCRdb's copy keeps in-frame clones and lacks some. The sample lists approximately 160,000 clones, roughly 82% occurring once. Sequencing used PBMCs. The receptors here all came from a man aged 25-45 years in good health and CMV-seropositive.

The chain has TRBV29-1 and TRBJ1-2, with TRBD1 matching 7 bases. Germline CDR1 and CDR2: SQVTM and ANQGSEA. The CDR3 loop spans 15 amino acids. V was pared by 4 bases and J by 0 bases, with 8 bases of the junction left unmatched. The CDR3 bases are TGCAGCGTTGTAGGGGGCGCGGAGGCTAACTATGGCTACACCTTC. This sequence encodes CSVVGGAEANYGYTF.

The chain combines TRBV2 with TRBJ2-6, with 9 bases that match TRBD1. The CDR3 totals 17 residues. Looked up from germline, CDR1 is SNHLY and CDR2 is FYNNEI. The V gene end was trimmed by 4 bases and the J gene end by 4 bases; junction bases not matched to a gene: 8. The CDR3 DNA follows: TGTGCCAGCAGTGGGACAGGGGCGCTGATCGGGGCCAACGTCCTGACTTTC. Translating gives CASSGTGALIGANVLTF.